This T cell receptor (beta chain) was found in a study of vaccination and CD4 T cells after COVID-19. Study-wide context: The post-COVID samples were taken a median about 15 weeks after diagnosis, anywhere from 35 to 161. Typically, post-vaccine samples were obtained a median approximately 75 days after dose two, within a range of 14 to 241.

The treatment was: roughly ten-day PBMC culture with coronavirus spike peptide pools or control peptides (ViraFEST assay). A note on this clonotype: Its antigen is unknown.

The CDR3 spans 15 residues. The germline CDR1 and CDR2 sequences are MGHRA and YSYEKL. Unmatched junction bases numbered 4, after V lost 4 bases and J lost 3 bases. With the Oncomine TCR Beta short-read assay, DNA from cultured CD4+ T cells was sequenced. Each CDR3 protein gets one entry after TCRdb re-called the PCR reads with MiXCR. The table lists 10,000 to 15,000 distinct CDR3 sequences, 62% of them singletons, with 9.5% to 15% in the top ten. J is TRBJ2-5 and V is TRBV4-1, with 11 nucleotides matching TRBD2. This sequence was found in a human donor who had recovered from COVID-19. Sequences were obtained from CD4+ T cells from blood, cultured in vitro. This chain's CDR3 is CASSRKLAGEETQYF. The CDR3 nucleotides read TGCGCCAGCAGCCGGAAACTAGCGGGAGAAGAGACCCAGTACTTC.